The 12 T cell receptor beta chains in this list originate from one sample, sequenced in a study of shared clonotypes between healthy human individuals. The protocol was immunoSEQ multiplex PCR, while the TCRdb copy is restricted to in-frame clones and leaves out a portion. This table holds around 2.5 million clones, roughly 93% found once. Sequenced material: naive CD4+ T cells from PBMCs. Subset of the sample: CD45RA+ positively selected. The receptor set was obtained from a man aged 18 to 30 in good health. Some clones in this sample may be carry-over from other donors' samples.

This sequence joins TRBV29-1 and TRBJ2-1, with no clear D. The V end lost 6 bases, the J end lost 1 base, and 13 bases lay between the germline ends. Germline V lookup: CDR1 SQVTM, CDR2 ANQGSEA. The CDR3 sequence is 14 residues long. The CDR3 reads CSVASAYSYNEQFF. DNA for the CDR3: TGCAGCGTCGCGAGCGCGTATTCCTACAATGAGCAGTTCTTC.

The rearrangement joins TRBV9 to TRBJ2-7; 10 nucleotides match TRBD1. Germline V gene data show CDR1 as SGDLS and CDR2 as YYNGEE. The length of the CDR3 is 14 residues. The J segment lost 6 bases and the V segment lost 4 bases, leaving 7 bases of the junction unmatched. The DNA for the CDR3 is TGTGCCAGCAGCCAGGGACAGGGGACACCCGAGCAGTACTTC. Translated, it gives CASSQGQGTPEQYF.

The gene calls are TRBV7-2 and TRBJ2-7, with D uncertain. Germline V CDR1 and CDR2: SGHTA, FQGNSA. The CDR3 spans 12 residues. V was cut by 5 bases and J by 3 bases, with 8 bases left in between. Here the CDR3 reads CASSPPVYEQYF. The DNA for the CDR3 is TGTGCCAGCAGCCCTCCTGTCTACGAGCAGTACTTC.

As regards this clone: The sample contains more than one DNA sequence encoding this CDR3. The chain employs TRBV5-4 and TRBJ1-5; no clear D. The CDR3 spans 12 residues. Germline CDR1 reads SGHNT; CDR2 reads YYREEE (reference sequence). V was trimmed by 2 bases and J by 4 bases, leaving 4 bases between them. This chain's CDR3 is CASSFPNQPQHF. CDR3 DNA sequence: TGTGCCAGCAGCTTTCCGAATCAGCCCCAGCATTTT. Based on the CDR3 plus reference TRBV5-4 and TRBJ1-5, the full variable domain is ETGVTQSPTHLIKTRGQQVTLRCSSQSGHNTVSWYQQALGQGPQFIFQYYREEENGRGNFPPRFSGLQFPNYSSELNVNALELDDSALYLCASSFPNQPQHFGDGTRLSIL.

The CDR3 region is CASSQPGPGEQFF. The CDR3 DNA reads TGTGCCAGCAGCCAACCCGGACCGGGGGAGCAGTTCTTC. The chain recombines TRBV5-4 with TRBJ2-1; weak D call: TRBD2 (5 bases). Germline lookup yields CDR1 SGHNT and CDR2 YYREEE (reference sequence). The germline V and J ends were trimmed by 4 bases and 10 bases, with 15 bases remaining between them. The CDR3 has 13 residues. The whole variable domain, filled in from reference TRBV5-4 and TRBJ2-1, reads ETGVTQSPTHLIKTRGQQVTLRCSSQSGHNTVSWYQQALGQGPQFIFQYYREEENGRGNFPPRFSGLQFPNYSSELNVNALELDDSALYLCASSQPGPGEQFFGPGTRLTVL.

This rearrangement joins TRBV5-1 to TRBJ2-1; D unresolved. The V gene's germline CDR1 is SGHRS and CDR2 YFSETQ. The CDR3 covers 13 residues. Trimming pared 0 bases from V and 5 bases from J, leaving 6 bases between. The chain's CDR3 is CASSLVIDNEQFF. CDR3 coding DNA: TGCGCCAGCAGCTTGGTGATAGACAATGAGCAGTTCTTC. The full variable domain, with the rest looked up from reference TRBV5-1 and TRBJ2-1, is KAGVTQTPRYLIKTRGQQVTLSCSPISGHRSVSWYQQTPGQGLQFLFEYFSETQRNKGNFPGRFSGRQFSNSRSEMNVSTLELGDSALYLCASSLVIDNEQFFGPGTRLTVL.

J is TRBJ2-7 and V is TRBV11-2; 7 positions match TRBD1. Germline CDR1 and CDR2: SGHAT and FQNNGV. The CDR3 contains 15 residues. V gave up 6 bases and J gave up 2 bases; unmatched junction bases: 10. The CDR3 spells CASRKPGQVPYEQYF. CDR3 in DNA: TGTGCCAGCAGAAAGCCAGGACAGGTTCCCTACGAGCAGTACTTC. Full variable domain (remainder filled in from reference TRBV11-2 and TRBJ2-7): EAGVAQSPRYKIIEKRQSVAFWCNPISGHATLYWYQQILGQGPKLLIQFQNNGVVDDSQLPKDRFSAERLKGVDSTLKIQPAKLEDSAVYLCASRKPGQVPYEQYFGPGTRLTVT.

The chain combines TRBV6-1 with TRBJ2-2; D is possibly TRBD1 (6 bases). Trimming shortened V by 4 bases and J by 3 bases, and 12 bases separated the two germline ends. The CDR3 totals 15 residues. CDR1 and CDR2 from the germline V gene are MNHNS and SASEGT. This CDR3 reads CASSGRQAYTGELFF. CDR3 nucleotide sequence: TGTGCCAGCAGTGGTCGACAGGCTTACACCGGGGAGCTGTTTTTT.

This chain links TRBV5-1 with TRBJ1-2, with D possibly TRBD1 on 5 matching bases. The V end was cut by 2 bases, the J end by 2 bases, with 16 bases between. The CDR3 covers 16 residues. Germline values: CDR1 SGHRS, CDR2 YFSETQ. CDR3 in amino acids: CASSFQPGPTNYGYTF. In DNA form, the CDR3 reads TGCGCCAGCAGCTTCCAACCGGGACCGACGAACTATGGCTACACCTTC.

The rearrangement joins TRBV23-1 to TRBJ1-5, with D maybe TRBD1 (5 bases). TRBV23-1 is labeled an ORF, and its function is uncertain. There are 18 residues in the CDR3. V lost 0 bases to trimming and J lost 1 base, with 16 bases between them. In DNA form, the CDR3 reads TGCGCCAGCAGTCAATCCGGGCCCCATCGACAGAGCAATCAGCCCCAGCATTTT. This encodes CASSQSGPHRQSNQPQHF.

The rearrangement uses TRBV9 and TRBJ1-2, with D tentatively TRBD1 (5 bases). Germline V CDR1 and CDR2: SGDLS, YYNGEE. The V gene lost 3 bases and the J gene lost 0 bases, with 12 bases spanning the gap. The CDR3 extends over 15 amino acids. For the CDR3, the DNA is TGTGCCAGCAGCGGCCGACAGAGAGCTAACTATGGCTACACCTTC. Its protein product is CASSGRQRANYGYTF.

As DNA, the CDR3 is TGTGCCAGCAGCCTGGGACGGGCCGCGTCGTTAAAGGGCTACACCTTC. This sequence encodes CASSLGRAASLKGYTF. V is TRBV5-4 and J is TRBJ1-2; D might be TRBD1 (5 bases). Per the germline V gene, CDR1 is SGHNT and CDR2 is YYREEE (reference sequence). The V end was cut by 4 bases, the J end by 8 bases, with 24 bases between. There are 16 residues in the CDR3.